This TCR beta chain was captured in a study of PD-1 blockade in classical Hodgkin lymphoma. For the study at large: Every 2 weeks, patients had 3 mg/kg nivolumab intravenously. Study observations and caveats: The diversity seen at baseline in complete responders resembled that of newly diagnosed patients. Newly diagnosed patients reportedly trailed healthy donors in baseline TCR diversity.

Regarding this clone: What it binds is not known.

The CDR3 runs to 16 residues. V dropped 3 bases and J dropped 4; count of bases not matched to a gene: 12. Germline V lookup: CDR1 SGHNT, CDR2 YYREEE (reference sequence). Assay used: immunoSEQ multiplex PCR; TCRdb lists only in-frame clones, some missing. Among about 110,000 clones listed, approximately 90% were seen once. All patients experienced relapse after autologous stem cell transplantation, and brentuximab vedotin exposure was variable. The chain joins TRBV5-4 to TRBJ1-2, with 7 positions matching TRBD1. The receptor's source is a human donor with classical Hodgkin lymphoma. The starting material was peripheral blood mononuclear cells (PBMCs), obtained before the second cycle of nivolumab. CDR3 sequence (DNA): TGTGCCAGCAGCTCCCAAACCGGGACAGCGTCCTATGGCTACACCTTC. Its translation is CASSSQTGTASYGYTF.